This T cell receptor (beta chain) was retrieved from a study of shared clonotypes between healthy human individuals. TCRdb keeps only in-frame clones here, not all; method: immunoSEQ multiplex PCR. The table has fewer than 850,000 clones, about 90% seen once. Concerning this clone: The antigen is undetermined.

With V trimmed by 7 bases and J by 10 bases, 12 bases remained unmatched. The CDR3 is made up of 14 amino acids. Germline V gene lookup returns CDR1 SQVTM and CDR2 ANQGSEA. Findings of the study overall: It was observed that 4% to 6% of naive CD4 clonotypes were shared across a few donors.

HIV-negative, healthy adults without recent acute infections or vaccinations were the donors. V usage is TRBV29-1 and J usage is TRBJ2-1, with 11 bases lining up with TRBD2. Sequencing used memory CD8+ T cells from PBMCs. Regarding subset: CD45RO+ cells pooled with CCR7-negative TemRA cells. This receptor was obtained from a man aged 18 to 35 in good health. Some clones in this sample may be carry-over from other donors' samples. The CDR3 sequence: CSAPTLAGGQEQFF. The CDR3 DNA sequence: TGCAGCGCCCCCACTTTAGCGGGAGGGCAGGAGCAGTTCTTC.